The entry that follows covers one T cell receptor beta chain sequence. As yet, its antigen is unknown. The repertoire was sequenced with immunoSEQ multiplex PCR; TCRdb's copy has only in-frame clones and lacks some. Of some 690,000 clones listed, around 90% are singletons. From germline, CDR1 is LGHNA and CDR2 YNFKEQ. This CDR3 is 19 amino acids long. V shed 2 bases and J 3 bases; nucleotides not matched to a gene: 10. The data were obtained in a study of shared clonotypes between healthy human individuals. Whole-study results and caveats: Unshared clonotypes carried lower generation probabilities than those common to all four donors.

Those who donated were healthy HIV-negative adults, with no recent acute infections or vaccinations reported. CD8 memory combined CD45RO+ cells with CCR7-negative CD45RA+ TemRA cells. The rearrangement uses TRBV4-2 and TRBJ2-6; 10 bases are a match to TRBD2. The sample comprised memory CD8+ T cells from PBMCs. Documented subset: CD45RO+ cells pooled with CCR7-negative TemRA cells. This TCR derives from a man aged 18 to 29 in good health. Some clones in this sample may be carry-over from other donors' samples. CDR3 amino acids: CASSQLASGRRVGANVLTF. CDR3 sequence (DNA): TGTGCCAGCAGCCAATTGGCTAGCGGGAGAAGGGTTGGGGCCAACGTCCTGACTTTC.